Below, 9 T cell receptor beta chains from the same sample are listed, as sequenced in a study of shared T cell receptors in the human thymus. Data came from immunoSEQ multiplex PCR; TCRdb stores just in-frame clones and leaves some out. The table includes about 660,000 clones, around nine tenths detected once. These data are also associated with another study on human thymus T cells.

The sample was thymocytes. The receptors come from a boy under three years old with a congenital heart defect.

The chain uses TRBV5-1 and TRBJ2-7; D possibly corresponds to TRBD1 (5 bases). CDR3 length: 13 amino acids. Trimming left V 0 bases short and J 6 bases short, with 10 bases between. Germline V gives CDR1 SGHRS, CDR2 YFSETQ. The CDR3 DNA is TGCGCCAGCAGCTTGGTAAAGGGGTGCGAGCAGTACTTC. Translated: CASSLVKGCEQYF.

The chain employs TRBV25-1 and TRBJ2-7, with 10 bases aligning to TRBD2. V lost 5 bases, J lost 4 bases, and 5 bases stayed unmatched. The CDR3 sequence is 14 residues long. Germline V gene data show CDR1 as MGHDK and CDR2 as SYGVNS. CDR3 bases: TGTGCCAGCAGTCCCCGGACTAGCGGTTACGAGCAGTACTTC. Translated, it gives CASSPRTSGYEQYF.

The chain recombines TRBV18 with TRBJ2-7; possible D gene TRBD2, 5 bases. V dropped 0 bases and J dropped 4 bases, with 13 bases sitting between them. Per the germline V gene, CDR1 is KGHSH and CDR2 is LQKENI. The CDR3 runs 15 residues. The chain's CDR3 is CASSPPETEDYEQYF. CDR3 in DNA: TGTGCCAGCTCACCACCGGAGACGGAGGATTACGAGCAGTACTTC.

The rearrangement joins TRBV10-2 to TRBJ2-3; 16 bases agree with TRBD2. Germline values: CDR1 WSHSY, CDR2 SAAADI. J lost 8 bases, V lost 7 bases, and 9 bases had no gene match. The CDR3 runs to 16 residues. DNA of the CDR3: TGCGCCAGCAACGAGGGGACTAGCGGGAGGGGGGGTACGCAGTATTTT. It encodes CASNEGTSGRGGTQYF.

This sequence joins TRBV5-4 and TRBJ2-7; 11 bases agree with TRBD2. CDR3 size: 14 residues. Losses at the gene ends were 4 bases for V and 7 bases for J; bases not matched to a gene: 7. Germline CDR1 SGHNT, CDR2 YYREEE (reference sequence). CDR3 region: CASSPGLAVSEQYF. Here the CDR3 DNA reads TGTGCCAGCAGCCCGGGACTAGCGGTGAGTGAGCAGTACTTC.

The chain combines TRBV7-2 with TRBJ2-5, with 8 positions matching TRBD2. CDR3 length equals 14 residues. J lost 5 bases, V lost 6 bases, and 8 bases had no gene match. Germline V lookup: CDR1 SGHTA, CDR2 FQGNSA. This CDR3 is CASRPGGPWETQYF. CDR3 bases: TGTGCCAGCAGGCCGGGAGGGCCCTGGGAGACCCAGTACTTC. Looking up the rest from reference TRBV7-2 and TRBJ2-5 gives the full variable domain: GAGVSQSPSNKVTEKGKDVELRCDPISGHTALYWYRQSLGQGLEFLIYFQGNSAPDKSGLPSDRFSAERTGGSVSTLTIQRTQQEDSAVYLCASRPGGPWETQYFGPGTRLLVL.

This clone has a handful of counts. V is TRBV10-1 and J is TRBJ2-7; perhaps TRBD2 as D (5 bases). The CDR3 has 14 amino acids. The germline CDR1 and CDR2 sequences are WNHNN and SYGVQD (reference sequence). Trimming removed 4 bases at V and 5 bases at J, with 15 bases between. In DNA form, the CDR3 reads TGCGCCAGCAGTGTTTCCCGGGAAGGAGACGAGCAGTACTTC. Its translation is CASSVSREGDEQYF.

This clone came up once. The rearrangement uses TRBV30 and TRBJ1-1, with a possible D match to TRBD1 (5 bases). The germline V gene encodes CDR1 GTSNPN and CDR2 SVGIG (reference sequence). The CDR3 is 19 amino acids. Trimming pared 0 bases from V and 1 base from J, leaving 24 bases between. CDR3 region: CAWSVPGFDGGTRNTEAFF. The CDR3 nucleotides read TGTGCCTGGAGTGTACCGGGTTTCGACGGGGGGACGAGGAACACTGAAGCTTTCTTT.

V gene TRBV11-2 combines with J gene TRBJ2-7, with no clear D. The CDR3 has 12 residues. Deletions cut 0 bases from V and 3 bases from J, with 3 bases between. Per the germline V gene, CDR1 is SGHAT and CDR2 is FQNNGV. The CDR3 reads CASSLESYEQYF. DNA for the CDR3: TGTGCCAGCAGCTTAGAGAGCTACGAGCAGTACTTC.